One sample yielded the 26 T cell receptor beta chains listed below, sequenced in a study of blood T cell repertoires in COVID-19. Clones were sequenced by immunoSEQ multiplex PCR, and TCRdb holds only the in-frame ones, with some missing. The repertoire holds tens of thousands of clones, with 60% to 85% as singletons. Sequenced input: peripheral blood. The receptors derive from a man aged 30-40 years with COVID-19, enrolled during active disease.

The V gene is TRBV5-1, the J gene TRBJ2-5; 14 bases match TRBD2. V gave up 1 base and J gave up 4 bases; unmatched junction bases: 3. Germline CDR1 and CDR2: SGHRS and YFSETQ. The CDR3 extends over 16 amino acids. The CDR3 region has the DNA TGCGCCAGCAGCTTGTTGACTAGCGGGGGGGTAGAGACCCAGTACTTC. Translation: CASSLLTSGGVETQYF.

This chain uses TRBV19 with TRBJ2-1; the D gene is possibly TRBD2 (5 bases). The length of the CDR3 is 14 residues. With 6 bases removed from V and 3 bases from J, the gap between germline ends came to 12 bases. Looked up from germline, CDR1 is LNHDA and CDR2 is SQIVND (reference sequence). The CDR3 DNA reads TGTGCCAGTAGGGAGGCAGGAGTCTACAATGAGCAGTTCTTC. Amino acids: CASREAGVYNEQFF. Using reference TRBV19 and TRBJ2-1 for the parts outside the CDR3, the full variable domain is DGGITQSPKYLFRKEGQNVTLSCEQNLNHDAMYWYRQDPGQGLRLIYYSQIVNDFQKGDIAEGYSVSREKKESFPLTVTSAQKNPTAFYLCASREAGVYNEQFFGPGTRLTVL.

The chain has TRBV24-1 and TRBJ1-2; weak D call: TRBD1 (6 bases). The length of the CDR3 is 15 residues. The V gene's germline CDR1 is KGHDR and CDR2 SFDVKD. The V end was cut by 2 bases, the J end by 7 bases, with 16 bases between. The CDR3 sequence: CATSDSAPGVIGYTF. Written as DNA, the CDR3 is TGTGCCACCAGTGATTCCGCTCCAGGGGTCATTGGCTACACCTTC.

The chain combines TRBV7-3 with TRBJ1-1; D possibly corresponds to TRBD1 (5 bases). Between the trimmed V and J ends, which lost 5 bases and 3 bases, there was a span of 13 bases. The CDR3 contains 14 residues. Germline CDR1 SGHTA, CDR2 FQGTGA. The CDR3 reads CASSLQGFDTEAFF. As DNA, the CDR3 is TGTGCCAGCAGCCTCCAGGGATTTGACACTGAAGCTTTCTTT.

The chain uses TRBV5-1 and TRBJ2-5; 7 bases map to TRBD2. The CDR3 extends over 15 amino acids. Trimming cost V 5 bases and J 0 bases; bases outside gene matches: 7. From germline, CDR1 is SGHRS and CDR2 YFSETQ. CDR3 sequence: CASRPGGLYQETQYF. In DNA, the CDR3 is TGCGCCAGCAGGCCGGGAGGCCTGTACCAAGAGACCCAGTACTTC.

The V gene is TRBV6-4, the J gene TRBJ2-1, with 8 bases identical to TRBD2. Germline V lookup: CDR1 MRHNA, CDR2 SNTAGT. This CDR3 contains 15 residues. V shed 0 bases and J 8 bases; nucleotides not matched to a gene: 6. The CDR3 region is CASSDSSGRGDEQFF. The CDR3 nucleotides are TGTGCCAGCAGTGACTCTAGCGGGCGGGGGGATGAGCAGTTCTTC.

This chain joins TRBV12-3 or TRBV12-4 and TRBJ1-5, with a possible D match to TRBD1 (5 bases). The CDR3 runs 13 residues. V gave up 7 bases and J gave up 4 bases, with 11 bases separating them. The CDR3 protein is CASTLTVNQPQHF. The CDR3 region has the DNA TGTGCCAGCACCTTGACAGTGAATCAGCCCCAGCATTTT.

The rearrangement links TRBV11-3 to TRBJ2-5; 7 bases align to TRBD1. The CDR3 loop spans 14 amino acids. CDR1 and CDR2 (germline): SGHNT, YENEEA. The V gene end was trimmed by 5 bases and the J gene end by 3 bases; junction bases not matched to a gene: 6. The CDR3 region has the DNA TGTGCCAGCAGCATCTACACAGGGGAAGAGACCCAGTACTTC. Its protein is CASSIYTGEETQYF.

The genes are TRBV7-9 and TRBJ2-3; TRBD2 matches at 9 bases. Germline V gene sequence: CDR1 SEHNR, CDR2 FQNEAQ (reference sequence). This CDR3 contains 16 residues. Trimming removed 2 bases from V and 0 bases from J; junction bases left unmatched: 3. CDR3 amino acids: CASSLKAGGSTDTQYF. The DNA of the CDR3 is TGTGCCAGCAGCTTAAAAGCGGGGGGAAGCACAGATACGCAGTATTTT. The full variable domain, its missing parts supplied by reference TRBV7-9 and TRBJ2-3, is DTGVSQNPRHKITKRGQNVTFRCDPISEHNRLYWYRQTLGQGPEFLTYFQNEAQLEKSRLLSDRFSAERPKGSFSTLEIQRTEQGDSAMYLCASSLKAGGSTDTQYFGPGTRLTVL.

The chain employs TRBV11-2 and TRBJ1-4; D may be TRBD1 (6 bases). The germline gives CDR1 SGHAT, CDR2 FQNNGV. This CDR3 spans 13 amino acids. Trimming removed 4 bases at V and 7 bases at J, with 10 bases between. CDR3 amino acids: CASSSQTGEKLFF. For the CDR3, the DNA is TGTGCCAGCAGCTCGCAGACAGGTGAAAAACTGTTTTTT.

This rearrangement joins TRBV12-3 or TRBV12-4 to TRBJ1-2; 7 bases agree with TRBD1. The CDR3 consists of 13 residues. V shed 5 bases and J 8 bases; nucleotides not matched to a gene: 8. The CDR3 reads CASSLDRVGGYTF. The CDR3 DNA reads as TGTGCCAGCAGTCTAGACAGGGTCGGAGGCTACACCTTC.

The genes are TRBV6-5 and TRBJ2-7; 9 positions match TRBD1. The CDR3 is 14 residues long. V gave up 6 bases and J gave up 5 bases; unmatched junction bases: 8. Looked up from germline, CDR1 is MNHEY and CDR2 is SVGAGI. The CDR3: CASRREDRGHEQYF. The CDR3 DNA is TGTGCCAGCAGACGCGAGGACAGGGGCCACGAGCAGTACTTC.

The genes are TRBV7-9 and TRBJ1-1; D possibly corresponds to TRBD1 (5 bases). Germline V gene lookup returns CDR1 SEHNR and CDR2 FQNEAQ (reference sequence). CDR3 size: 13 residues. With 6 bases removed from V and 0 bases from J, the gap between germline ends came to 8 bases. The CDR3 loop is CASRPRVNTEAFF. The CDR3 DNA is TGTGCCAGCAGGCCCAGGGTGAACACTGAAGCTTTCTTT. Combining the CDR3 with reference TRBV7-9 and TRBJ1-1 gives the whole variable domain DTGVSQNPRHKITKRGQNVTFRCDPISEHNRLYWYRQTLGQGPEFLTYFQNEAQLEKSRLLSDRFSAERPKGSFSTLEIQRTEQGDSAMYLCASRPRVNTEAFFGQGTRLTVV.

The chain employs TRBV7-2 and TRBJ2-7; TRBD1 might be the D (6 bases). The CDR3 has 14 amino acids. V was cut by 4 bases and J by 3 bases, with 13 bases left in between. Germline V gives CDR1 SGHTA, CDR2 FQGNSA. CDR3 loop: CASSWTVGGYEQYF. CDR3 nucleotide sequence: TGTGCCAGCAGCTGGACAGTAGGGGGCTACGAGCAGTACTTC.

This clone showed up just a few times. This rearrangement joins TRBV11-2 to TRBJ2-7; D is ambiguous. The germline V and J ends were trimmed by 3 bases and 7 bases, with 13 bases remaining between them. Germline CDR1 reads SGHAT; CDR2 reads FQNNGV. The CDR3 runs 13 residues. CDR3 sequence (DNA): TGTGCCAGCAGCTTCTCGCCCGCGGCTGAGCAGTACTTC. It specifies CASSFSPAAEQYF.

The chain employs TRBV7-8 and TRBJ1-2; TRBD1 aligns across 9 bases. Germline V gene lookup returns CDR1 SGHVS and CDR2 FQNEAQ. The CDR3 totals 15 residues. Trimming cost V 3 bases and J 7 bases; bases outside gene matches: 9. CDR3 in amino acids: CASSLLNRGQGGYTF. The CDR3 nucleotides are TGTGCCAGCAGCTTGCTTAACAGGGGGCAAGGTGGCTACACCTTC.

The CDR3 coding sequence is TGTGCCAGCACCCCGGGGGGGGGAATTAATTCACCCCTCCACTTT. Amino acid sequence: CASTPGGGINSPLHF. The V and J genes are TRBV28 and TRBJ1-6; TRBD1 might be the D (5 bases). Deletions cut 7 bases from V and 6 bases from J, with 16 bases between. There are 15 residues in the CDR3. Germline V gene lookup returns CDR1 MDHEN and CDR2 SYDVKM.

The chain uses TRBV9 and TRBJ2-5; 7 nucleotides agree with TRBD1. Germline V CDR1 and CDR2: SGDLS, YYNGEE. With 3 bases clipped from V and 2 bases from J, the junction kept 10 bases outside the gene matches. The CDR3 extends over 16 amino acids. The CDR3 coding sequence is TGTGCCAGCAGCGCGACCGTGACAGGGTGGCAAGAGACCCAGTACTTC. Its translation: CASSATVTGWQETQYF.

This chain links TRBV18 with TRBJ2-2; 8 bases are shared with TRBD1. The CDR3 runs to 17 residues. The germline V gene encodes CDR1 KGHSH and CDR2 LQKENI. The V gene end was trimmed by 4 bases and the J gene end by 1 base; junction bases not matched to a gene: 8. CDR3 nucleotides: TGTGCCAGCTCACTTGAACCGACAGGGGTGAACACCGGGGAGCTGTTTTTT. Amino acids: CASSLEPTGVNTGELFF.

This chain connects TRBV7-2 to TRBJ1-3; TRBD1 agrees at 7 bases. Germline V gene sequence: CDR1 SGHTA, CDR2 FQGNSA. The trim removed 5 bases at V and 4 bases at J, leaving 14 bases unmatched. The CDR3 is made up of 17 amino acids. CDR3 amino acids: CASSLIVGQLSGNTIYF. DNA of the CDR3: TGTGCCAGCAGCCTCATAGTGGGACAGTTAAGCGGAAACACCATATATTTT.

The chain carries TRBV6-2 or TRBV6-3 and TRBJ2-7, with D tentatively TRBD1 (6 bases). Trimming took 5 bases from V and 4 from J, leaving 15 bases between them. CDR1 and CDR2 (germline): MNHEY, SVGEGT. The CDR3 totals 14 residues. The CDR3 DNA reads TGTGCCAGCAGTCTCGGACAGAATCTATACGAGCAGTACTTC. This encodes CASSLGQNLYEQYF.

This clone was picked up one time. The chain employs TRBV30 and TRBJ2-7; TRBD1 is a possible D gene (6 bases). This CDR3 contains 15 residues. With 7 bases removed from V and 0 bases from J, the gap between germline ends came to 19 bases. The germline V gene has CDR1 GTSNPN and CDR2 SVGIG (reference sequence). CDR3 DNA sequence: TGTGCCTACCTATTCATCCAGGGGAGCTCCTACGAGCAGTACTTC. Its protein product is CAYLFIQGSSYEQYF.

The chain combines TRBV4-1 with TRBJ2-7; 7 positions agree with TRBD2. The CDR3 has 17 residues. From germline, CDR1 is MGHRA and CDR2 YSYEKL. V lost 1 base, J lost 1 base, and 10 bases stayed unmatched. DNA for the CDR3: TGCGCCAGCAGCCAAGCGGCCGTTCCTAGCGGTTCCTACGAGCAGTACTTC. It codes for CASSQAAVPSGSYEQYF.

This clone has more than one count but fewer than ten. The chain employs TRBV6-2 or TRBV6-3 and TRBJ2-1; D is possibly TRBD2 (5 bases). There are 13 residues in the CDR3. V lost 5 bases, J lost 4 bases, and 9 bases lay in between. The V gene's germline CDR1 is MNHEY and CDR2 SVGEGT. The CDR3 DNA is TGTGCCAGCAGTACGGACTCGTACAATGAGCAGTTCTTC. It specifies CASSTDSYNEQFF.

The rearrangement uses TRBV27 and TRBJ1-5; possibly TRBD1 for D (5 bases). Germline values: CDR1 MNHEY, CDR2 SMNVEV (reference sequence). Trimming took off 7 bases at V and 2 bases at J, with 18 bases between the two ends. The CDR3 consists of 16 residues. CDR3 loop: CASNPYLDRGNQPQHF. The CDR3 DNA reads TGTGCCAGCAACCCCTATCTAGACAGAGGCAATCAGCCCCAGCATTTT.

The chain carries TRBV19 and TRBJ2-2, with D maybe TRBD2 (5 bases). The CDR3 consists of 14 residues. Trimming removed 6 bases at V and 7 bases at J, with 15 bases between. Germline CDR1 is LNHDA and CDR2 is SQIVND (reference sequence). The CDR3, as DNA: TGTGCCAGTAGCACGAGTGTAGCGAGCGGGGAGCTGTTTTTT. This sequence encodes CASSTSVASGELFF.